This TCR beta chain was sequenced in a study of blood T cells in healthy people across ages (dated by TCRdb to about 2015). Background on the whole study: Template switching captured roughly one uniquely barcoded TCR beta cDNA molecule per two T cells in model experiments. The study analyzed two additional independent replicas of 1 million unique cDNA reads from the same blood draw for two donors, one aged 18 to 29 and one aged 80 or older. Donors of different ages were randomly distributed across sequencing lanes to avoid experimental bias. To track age-related changes in TCR beta repertoire diversity, the study relied on deep sequencing normalized with unique cDNA molecular identifiers. The donors were divided into four age groups: young (average approximately 16 years), middle-aged (almost 40), aged (approximately 62) and long-lived (more than 75). What the authors observed across the whole study: Estimates of total diversity based on one million sequenced T cells were regarded as lower bounds and as underestimates. Observed TCR beta diversity per million T cells fell roughly linearly with age, and a significant reduction was already apparent by age about 43. Observed TCR beta diversity correlated strongly with the percentage of naive T cells measured by flow cytometry. The long-lived group showed more naive CD4+ T cells, fewer expanded clones and increased TCR diversity than the aged group, suggesting age selection. The CMV infection status of donors was not known, potentially confounding age-related changes in expanded clonotypes. Conclusive comparison of naive and antigen-experienced compartments was prevented by the profiling of bulk unsorted PBMCs.

The donors were 40 or so Caucasian individuals from Russia, aged roughly 6 to 90 years, who were systemically healthy. Each donor gave 8 to 10 milliliters of peripheral blood, collected into EDTA-treated Vacutainer tubes. Ficoll-Paque density-gradient centrifugation was used to isolate PBMCs, with at least 6 million per sample. Total RNA, at least 5.5 micrograms per sample, was extracted from PBMCs with Trizol reagent. For every donor, an aliquot of PBMCs went through flow cytometry to measure the percentages of naive CD45RAhigh/CD27high T cells. The V end loses 3 bases and the J end loses 8 bases, and a stretch of 13 bases separates them. The CDR3, cysteine through phenylalanine, is 12 amino acids long. The entry retains the CDR3 DNA only, 36 bases that are in frame from base 1. The germline V gene (reference sequence) sets CDR1 to DFQATT and CDR2 to SNEGSKA. Note on this clonotype: There is no known antigen for this receptor. Base quality data are lacking; no much larger clone is found one base away.

Libraries were built with 5' RACE. A second 7 to 11 cycle PCR used a sample-barcoded 5' primer and a J-beta primer mix. A template-switch 5' adaptor carrying 12 random nucleotides introduced a unique molecular identifier onto each TCR beta cDNA molecule. At least 2.5 million CDR3-containing paired-end reads were obtained from each sample. First-strand cDNA was synthesized from all RNA with the Mint cDNA synthesis kit, primed by a TRBC-specific oligonucleotide. Following uracil-DNA glycosylase treatment, a first 18-cycle PCR with universal primers M1SS and BC2_uni_R was performed on all cDNA. Regarding the original processing steps: Each sample was normalized by randomly selecting 1 million high-quality reads, each carrying a distinct molecular identifier. Reads sharing molecular identifiers were discarded rather than binned into consensus sequences. CDR3 identification, clonotype clustering and error correction used MiTCR with a Q25 quality threshold and the strictest error-elimination algorithm. Lower-bound total TCR beta diversity was estimated with a nonparametric unseen species model using Euler transformation. TCRdb reran the public reads through fastp at Q25 and MiXCR, keeping productive beta chains. Under each unique CDR3 protein, matching rows form one entry showing the most common genes and DNA. TCRdb, not the original authors, processed these V and J calls. A total of approximately 1,700,000 distinct CDR3 sequences appear in this sample, about two fifths of them only once. The ten largest account for about 23% of the sample.

This TCR derives from a human donor in good health. The sequence joins TRBV20-1 to TRBJ1-2; a confident D gene designation cannot be given. Sequenced material: blood. The CDR3 protein is CSARFDIKGYTF. The DNA sequence is given as TGCAGTGCTAGGTTCGACATAAAGGGCTACACCTTC.